This T cell receptor beta chain was identified in a study of T-cell memory formation after mild COVID-19. In TCRdb, the 5' RACE reads were re-called with MiXCR into one record per CDR3 protein. In the table there are more than 80,000 distinct CDR3 sequences, under 15% of which are singletons. Germline V gene sequence: CDR1 SNHLY, CDR2 FYNNEI. This CDR3 region has 15 residues. Losses at the gene ends were 5 bases for V and 3 bases for J; bases not matched to a gene: 6. Material: PBMCs or a T cell subset sorted from them (not recorded which). The TCR originated in an adult woman who had mild COVID-19 (a few samples of this study predate the infection). Cell type and time point are not known. The rearrangement uses TRBV2 and TRBJ1-5, with 8 bases that match TRBD1. This chain's CDR3 is CASSTWTGYNQPQHF. As DNA, the CDR3 is TGTGCCAGCAGTACCTGGACAGGGTACAATCAGCCCCAGCATTTT.